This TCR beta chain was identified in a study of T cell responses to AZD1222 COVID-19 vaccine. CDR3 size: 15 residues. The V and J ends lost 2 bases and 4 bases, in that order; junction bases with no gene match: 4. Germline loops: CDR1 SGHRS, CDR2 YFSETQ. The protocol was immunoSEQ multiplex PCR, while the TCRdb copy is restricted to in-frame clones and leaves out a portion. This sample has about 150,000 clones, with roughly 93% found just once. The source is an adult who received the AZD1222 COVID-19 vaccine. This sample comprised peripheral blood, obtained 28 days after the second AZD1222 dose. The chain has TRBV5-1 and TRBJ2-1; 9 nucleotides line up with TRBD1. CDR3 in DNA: TGCGCCAGCAGCTTCCGGGACAGGGAATACAATGAGCAGTTCTTC. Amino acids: CASSFRDREYNEQFF.